A single T cell receptor beta chain is shown here with its context. The antigen remains undetermined. Study-wide points: Tumor Tregs overlapped most with tumor, then blood, naive CD4+ cells.

Semi-nested PCR with Nested Universal Primer A followed constant-region reverse priming of full-length variable regions. TCRdb re-analysed the 5' RACE reads in MiXCR, keeping a single row per CDR3 protein. The data show over 55,000 distinct CDR3 sequences, with roughly 28% seen just once and around 3.1% held by the top ten. The CDR3 loop spans 16 amino acids. Trimming cost V 2 bases and J 5 bases; bases outside gene matches: 6. The germline CDR1 and CDR2 sequences are SGHRS and YFSETQ. CD4+CD45RO+CD25- cells were isolated as memory CD4+ T cells. The origin of this receptor is a female donor with breast cancer. The chain combines TRBV5-1 with TRBJ2-5, with 13 bases aligning to TRBD2. Sequenced material: tumor-infiltrating memory CD4+ T cells sorted from the breast tumor. As for subset: memory CD4+ T cells, CD4+CD45RO+CD25-. Written as DNA, the CDR3 is TGCGCCAGCAGCTTCGGACTAGCGGGAGAGGGGGAGACCCAGTACTTC. Its translation is CASSFGLAGEGETQYF.